One sample yielded the 8 T cell receptor beta chains listed below, sequenced in a study of identical twins. In TCRdb, the 5' RACE reads were re-called with MiXCR into one record per CDR3 protein. The sample carries 500,000 to 650,000 distinct CDR3 sequences, 7.1% recorded once. These sequences were also reported in another study, on yellow fever vaccine responses in identical twins.

The material sequenced was PBMCs. The receptors stem from a woman aged 18 to 35 in good health.

This chain connects TRBV18 to TRBJ1-2; D is undetermined. Germline assignment: CDR1 KGHSH and CDR2 LQKENI. V gave up 3 bases and J gave up 5 bases, with 16 bases separating them. The CDR3 is 15 amino acids. The CDR3 coding sequence is TGTGCCAGCTCACCCGGTGGTGGCGGCGCGTATGGCTACACCTTC. Translation: CASSPGGGGAYGYTF.

This clonotype was seen at least ten times. This rearrangement joins TRBV24-1 to TRBJ2-2; D unclear. This CDR3 contains 13 residues. Trimming left V 2 bases short and J 6 bases short, with 6 bases between. CDR1 KGHDR and CDR2 SFDVKD come from the germline V gene. The CDR3 is CATSDWGSGELFF. CDR3 sequence (DNA): TGTGCCACCAGTGATTGGGGATCCGGGGAGCTGTTTTTT.

This clonotype has a count of ten or more. This chain uses TRBV5-1 with TRBJ2-2; D is unresolved. This CDR3 is 14 amino acids long. From germline, CDR1 is SGHRS and CDR2 YFSETQ. V lost 5 bases to trimming and J lost 3 bases, with 11 bases between them. This chain's CDR3 is CASSRTADTGELFF. DNA of the CDR3: TGCGCCAGCAGTCGCACAGCCGACACCGGGGAGCTGTTTTTT.

This chain links TRBV2 with TRBJ1-1, with TRBD1 matching over 9 bases. Germline assignment: CDR1 SNHLY and CDR2 FYNNEI. Unmatched junction bases numbered 12, after V lost 9 bases and J lost 7 bases. The CDR3 is 14 residues long. The CDR3 DNA sequence: TGTGCCAGTCAAATCGACAGGGGGGATTATGAAGCTTTCTTT. Its protein is CASQIDRGDYEAFF.

This clonotype was detected a few times. The chain combines TRBV7-2 with TRBJ1-4, with D uncertain. Germline CDR1 is SGHTA and CDR2 is FQGNSA. V was pared by 2 bases and J by 6 bases, with 7 bases between. The CDR3 is 13 amino acids. CDR3 nucleotides: TGTGCCAGCAGCTTATGGAGGGATGAAAAACTGTTTTTT. Its protein is CASSLWRDEKLFF.

This clonotype was counted at least ten times. The rearrangement links TRBV29-1 to TRBJ2-2; D remains ambiguous. The CDR3 loop spans 13 amino acids. V gave up 3 bases and J gave up 1 base, with 6 bases separating them. Germline V gene lookup returns CDR1 SQVTM and CDR2 ANQGSEA. This chain's CDR3 is CSVDKGNTGELFF. As DNA, the CDR3 is TGCAGCGTTGATAAGGGGAACACCGGGGAGCTGTTTTTT.

This clonotype was seen repeatedly, ten times or more. The genes are TRBV12-3 or TRBV12-4 and TRBJ2-7, with D hard to call. The ends were cut back, 3 bases at V and 2 bases at J, with 5 bases in the middle. The CDR3 contains 12 residues. CDR3 sequence reads: CASSFLAYEQYV. The CDR3 DNA sequence: TGTGCCAGCAGTTTTTTGGCCTACGAGCAGTACGTC.

CDR3 DNA sequence: TGCGCCAGCTGTGTCATCGATATTTTTTACGAGCAGTACTTC. This gives the protein CASCVIDIFYEQYF. The chain combines TRBV5-1 with TRBJ2-7; unclear D gene. CDR1 SGHRS and CDR2 YFSETQ come from the germline V gene. This CDR3 spans 14 amino acids. V was shortened by 7 bases and J by 4 bases, with 18 bases between the two germline ends.